Each of the 10 T cell receptor beta chains below was sequenced from the same sample in a study of blood T cell repertoires in COVID-19 (dated by TCRdb to 2018 to 2021). The library was made by the immunoSEQ multiplex PCR assay. The table was pulled from immuneACCESS by TCRdb, which kept in-frame rearrangements only. Such tables lose some clones; where checked, under half of the loss comes from unresolved V genes, and the rest has no known cause. The sample table contains over 200,000 clones; only one count was recorded for more than 70% of them. The ten top clones hold less than 3% of the sample. Sequencing input: peripheral blood. The receptors were sampled from a woman in her fifties or sixties with acute or convalescent COVID-19.

The chain is built from TRBV11-3 and TRBJ2-7; 8 nucleotides agree with TRBD1. CDR1 SGHNT and CDR2 YENEEA come from the germline V gene. V shed 5 bases and J 0 bases; nucleotides not matched to a gene: 6. The CDR3 spans 15 residues. The CDR3 protein is CASSPNRGSSYEQYF. CDR3 sequence (DNA): TGTGCCAGCAGCCCGAACAGGGGGAGCTCCTACGAGCAGTACTTC.

V usage is TRBV7-9 and J usage is TRBJ2-1; tentative D call: TRBD1 (6 bases). Germline assignment: CDR1 SEHNR and CDR2 FQNEAQ (reference sequence). The CDR3 loop spans 13 amino acids. Trimming shortened V by 10 bases and J by 6 bases, and 16 bases separated the two germline ends. In DNA form, the CDR3 reads TGTGCCATTATAGGGGGAGAGCTCAATGAGCAGTTCTTC. Its protein product is CAIIGGELNEQFF.

The CDR3, as DNA: TGTGCCAGCAGCTCAAGACTAGCGGGAGGGACTGAGACCCAGTACTTC. Its protein product is CASSSRLAGGTETQYF. J is TRBJ2-5 and V is TRBV9; 14 nucleotides match TRBD2. The junction had 7 bases not matched to a gene; V was cut back by 4 bases and J by 5 bases. The CDR3 has 16 residues. Germline assignment: CDR1 SGDLS and CDR2 YYNGEE. Variable domain in full (rest from reference TRBV9 and TRBJ2-5): DSGVTQTPKHLITATGQRVTLRCSPRSGDLSVYWYQQSLDQGLQFLIQYYNGEERAKGNILERFSAQQFPDLHSELNLSSLELGDSALYFCASSSRLAGGTETQYFGPGTRLLVL.

This sequence joins TRBV3-1 (or the pseudogene TRBV3-2) and TRBJ2-1; 9 nucleotides align to TRBD2. The germline gives CDR1 LGHDT, CDR2 YNNKEL (reference sequence). CDR3 size: 19 residues. V shed 0 bases and J 2 bases; nucleotides not matched to a gene: 11. CDR3 DNA: TGTGCCAGCAGCCAAGATCAAGCTAGCGGGGTGGGGACCTACAATGAGCAGTTCTTC. This gives the protein CASSQDQASGVGTYNEQFF.

The chain uses TRBV3-1 (or the pseudogene TRBV3-2) and TRBJ1-2, with unresolved D. V was trimmed by 5 bases and J by 8 bases, leaving 18 bases between them. The CDR3 length is 14 residues. Germline CDR1 is LGHDT and CDR2 is YNNKEL (reference sequence). For the CDR3, the DNA is TGTGCCAGCAGCGAAACTTATAATGACGGGGGCTACACCTTC. Translated: CASSETYNDGGYTF.

This clone occurred once. This chain uses TRBV6-2 or TRBV6-3 with TRBJ2-1; 9 bases match TRBD2. Germline CDR1 is MNHEY and CDR2 is SVGEGT. CDR3 length: 13 amino acids. The V segment lost 6 bases and the J segment 6 bases; nucleotides outside the gene matches: 3. The CDR3 loop is CASSRTSVNEQFF. The CDR3 DNA reads as TGTGCCAGCAGCCGGACTAGCGTCAATGAGCAGTTCTTC.

The J gene is TRBJ2-7, the V gene TRBV30; TRBD1 is a possible D gene (6 bases). The CDR3 runs 15 residues. From germline, CDR1 is GTSNPN and CDR2 SVGIG (reference sequence). The ends were cut back, 0 bases at V and 3 bases at J, with 15 bases in the middle. The CDR3 bases are TGTGCCTGGAGTGTACTTGAGACAGGAGGCTACGAGCAGTACTTC. This encodes CAWSVLETGGYEQYF.

A note on this clone: A read error may produce the germline difference seen at one junction end. The J gene is TRBJ2-7, the V gene TRBV5-5; a weak D match, TRBD1 (6 bases). In germline, CDR1 is SGHKS, CDR2 YYEKEE (reference sequence). This CDR3 region has 14 residues. CDR3 in amino acids: CASSVLQGTYGQYF. In DNA form, the CDR3 reads TGTGCCAGCAGCGTACTACAGGGTACCTACGGGCAGTACTTC. The whole variable domain, filled in from reference TRBV5-5 and TRBJ2-7, reads DAGVTQSPTHLIKTRGQQVTLRCSPISGHKSVSWYQQVLGQGPQFIFQYYEKEERGRGNFPDRFSARQFPNYSSELNVNALLLGDSALYLCASSVLQGTYGQYFGPGTRLTVT.

V gene TRBV9 combines with J gene TRBJ2-7; D possibly corresponds to TRBD2 (7 bases). Trimming shortened V by 4 bases and J by 0 bases, and 17 bases separated the two germline ends. Germline CDR1 is SGDLS and CDR2 is YYNGEE. The CDR3 sequence is 16 residues long. The CDR3 nucleotides are TGTGCCAGCAGCATAGGAAGCGGGACACTCTCCTACGAGCAGTACTTC. Its translation is CASSIGSGTLSYEQYF.

This clone has more than one count but fewer than ten. The V and J genes are TRBV7-2 and TRBJ1-6, with a tentative D call TRBD1 (6 bases). From germline, CDR1 is SGHTA and CDR2 FQGNSA. The CDR3 extends over 16 amino acids. With 6 bases removed from V and 5 bases from J, the gap between germline ends came to 17 bases. Here the CDR3 reads CASSHSVTGNNSPLHF. The CDR3, as DNA: TGTGCCAGCAGTCATTCAGTGACAGGAAATAATTCACCCCTCCACTTT.